The T cell receptor beta chain under discussion was sequenced for a study of shared clonotypes between healthy human individuals. Across the study: Each donor's CD8 memory used one plate, CD8 naive two, each CD4 subset three.

Findings and limits, study-wide: Approximately 5.3% was the fraction of naive CD4 clonotypes found shared across a few donors. Richness estimates generally favored naive over memory subsets.

Trimming took 10 bases from V and 6 from J, leaving 19 bases between them. This CDR3 is built from 13 residues. In germline, CDR1 is MDHEN, CDR2 SYDVKM. With respect to this clone: Antigen unknown.

Clones were read by immunoSEQ multiplex PCR, and TCRdb kept only the in-frame ones, dropping some. The data contain around 350,000 clones, over 70% of them singletons. This TCR came from a man between 25 and 39 years old in good health. The sequencing sample was made of memory CD4+ T cells sorted from blood. Regarding subset: CD45RA-negative fraction. This chain links TRBV28 with TRBJ2-7, with D possibly being TRBD2 (5 bases). The CDR3 region is CATFSHMTTEQYF. The CDR3 coding sequence is TGTGCCACTTTCTCACACATGACTACCGAGCAGTACTTC.